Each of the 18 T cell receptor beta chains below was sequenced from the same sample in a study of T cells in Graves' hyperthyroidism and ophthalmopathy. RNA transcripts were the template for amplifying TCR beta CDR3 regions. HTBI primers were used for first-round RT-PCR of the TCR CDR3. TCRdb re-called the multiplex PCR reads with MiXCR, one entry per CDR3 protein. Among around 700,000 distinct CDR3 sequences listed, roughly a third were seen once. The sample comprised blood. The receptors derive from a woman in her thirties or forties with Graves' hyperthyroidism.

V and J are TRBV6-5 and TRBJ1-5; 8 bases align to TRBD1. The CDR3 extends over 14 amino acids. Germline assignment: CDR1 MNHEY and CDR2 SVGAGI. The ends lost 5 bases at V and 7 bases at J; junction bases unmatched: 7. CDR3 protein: CASSLRDRPQPQHF. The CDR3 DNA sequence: TGTGCCAGCAGTCTCCGGGACAGGCCCCAGCCCCAGCATTTT.

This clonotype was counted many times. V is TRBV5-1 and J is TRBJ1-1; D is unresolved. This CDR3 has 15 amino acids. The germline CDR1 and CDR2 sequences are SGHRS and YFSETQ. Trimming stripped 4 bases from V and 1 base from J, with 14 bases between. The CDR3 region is CASSDVVVGNTEAFF. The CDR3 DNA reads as TGCGCCAGCAGCGATGTCGTCGTGGGGAACACTGAAGCTTTCTTT.

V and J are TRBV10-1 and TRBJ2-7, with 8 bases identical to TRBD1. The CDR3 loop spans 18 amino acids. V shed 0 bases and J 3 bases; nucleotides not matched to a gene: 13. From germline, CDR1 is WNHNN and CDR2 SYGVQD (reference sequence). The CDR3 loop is CASSESRSHRDRNYEQYF. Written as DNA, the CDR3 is TGCGCCAGCAGTGAGTCTCGGAGCCACCGGGACAGGAACTACGAGCAGTACTTC.

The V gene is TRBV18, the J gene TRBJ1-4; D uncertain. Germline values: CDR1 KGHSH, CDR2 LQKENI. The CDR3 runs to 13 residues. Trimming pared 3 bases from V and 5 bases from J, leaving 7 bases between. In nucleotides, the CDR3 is TGTGCCAGCTCACCCACTCAGAATGAAAAACTGTTTTTT. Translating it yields CASSPTQNEKLFF.

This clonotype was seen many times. This CDR3 reads CSAVGSGETQYF. DNA of the CDR3: TGCAGTGCAGTGGGGTCCGGGGAGACCCAGTACTTC. The V gene is TRBV20-1, the J gene TRBJ2-5; D gene uncertain. V was clipped by 6 bases and J by 5 bases, with 13 bases between them. There are 12 residues in the CDR3. CDR1 DFQATT and CDR2 SNEGSKA come from the germline V gene (reference sequence).

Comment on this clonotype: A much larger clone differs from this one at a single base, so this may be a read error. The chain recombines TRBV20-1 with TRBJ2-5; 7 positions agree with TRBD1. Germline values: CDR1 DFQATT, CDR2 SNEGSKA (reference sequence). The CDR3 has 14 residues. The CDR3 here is CSASQGEEQETRYF. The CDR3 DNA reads TGCAGTGCTAGTCAGGGGGAAGAACAAGAGACCCGGTACTTC.

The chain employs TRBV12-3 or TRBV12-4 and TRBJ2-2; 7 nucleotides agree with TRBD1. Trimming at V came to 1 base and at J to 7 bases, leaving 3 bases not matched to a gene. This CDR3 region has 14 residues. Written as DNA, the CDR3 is TGTGCCAGCAGTTTAGGGCAGGGGGTCGGGGAGCTGTTTTTT. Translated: CASSLGQGVGELFF.

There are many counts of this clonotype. CDR3 protein: CATSDCPGCFDGYTF. The CDR3 DNA reads TGTGCCACCAGTGATTGTCCAGGTTGCTTCGATGGCTACACCTTC. The chain carries TRBV24-1 and TRBJ1-2; no reliable D call. This CDR3 has 15 amino acids. Trimming left V 2 bases short and J 6 bases short, with 15 bases between. The germline V gene encodes CDR1 KGHDR and CDR2 SFDVKD.

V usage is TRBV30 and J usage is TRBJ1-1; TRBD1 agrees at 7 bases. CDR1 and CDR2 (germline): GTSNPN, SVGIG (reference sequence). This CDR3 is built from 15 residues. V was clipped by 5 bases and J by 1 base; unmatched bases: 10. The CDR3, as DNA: TGTGCCTGGCAAGCCTCGGACAGGCGGAACACTGAAGCTTTCTTT. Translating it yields CAWQASDRRNTEAFF.

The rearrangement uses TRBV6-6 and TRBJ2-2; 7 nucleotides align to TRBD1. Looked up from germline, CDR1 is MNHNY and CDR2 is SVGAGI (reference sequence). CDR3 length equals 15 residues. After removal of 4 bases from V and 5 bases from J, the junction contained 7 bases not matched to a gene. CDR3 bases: TGTGCCAGCAGTTCGCCGGACAGGCTGACCGGGGAGCTGTTTTTT. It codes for CASSSPDRLTGELFF.

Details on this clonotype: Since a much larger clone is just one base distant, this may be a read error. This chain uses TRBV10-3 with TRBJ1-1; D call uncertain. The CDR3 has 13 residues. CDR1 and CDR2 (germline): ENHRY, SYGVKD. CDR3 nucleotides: TGTGCCAGCAGTGAGTCCGAGGTTCTTGAAGCTTTCTTT. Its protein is CASSESEVLEAFF.

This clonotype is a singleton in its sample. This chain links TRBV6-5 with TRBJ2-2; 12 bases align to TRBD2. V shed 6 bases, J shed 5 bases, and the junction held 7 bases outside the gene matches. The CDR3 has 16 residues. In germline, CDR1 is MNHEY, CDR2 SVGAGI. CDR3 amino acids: CASSFSGLAGTGELFF. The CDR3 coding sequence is TGTGCCAGCAGCTTCTCAGGACTAGCGGGAACCGGGGAGCTGTTTTTT.

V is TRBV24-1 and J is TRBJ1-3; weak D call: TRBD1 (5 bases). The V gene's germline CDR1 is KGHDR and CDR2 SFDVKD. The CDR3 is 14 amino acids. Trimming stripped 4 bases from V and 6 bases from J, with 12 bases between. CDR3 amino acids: CATSETAYLNTIYF. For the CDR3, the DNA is TGTGCCACCAGTGAGACAGCGTACTTAAACACCATATATTTT.

The DNA for the CDR3 is TGTGCCAGCAGTTGGTCCCTCCAGCGGCCCGAGCAGTACTTC. This sequence encodes CASSWSLQRPEQYF. V gene TRBV5-4 combines with J gene TRBJ2-7; D may be TRBD2 (5 bases). CDR1 is SGHNT, CDR2 YYREEE, per germline (reference sequence). V was trimmed by 5 bases and J by 6 bases, leaving 18 bases between them. The CDR3 loop spans 14 amino acids.

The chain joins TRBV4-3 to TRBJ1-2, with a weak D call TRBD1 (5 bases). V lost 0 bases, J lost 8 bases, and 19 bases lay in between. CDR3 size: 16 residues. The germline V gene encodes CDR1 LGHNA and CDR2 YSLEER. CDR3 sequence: CASSQDQGRRINGYTF. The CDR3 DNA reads TGCGCCAGCAGCCAAGATCAGGGACGTCGGATCAACGGCTACACCTTC.

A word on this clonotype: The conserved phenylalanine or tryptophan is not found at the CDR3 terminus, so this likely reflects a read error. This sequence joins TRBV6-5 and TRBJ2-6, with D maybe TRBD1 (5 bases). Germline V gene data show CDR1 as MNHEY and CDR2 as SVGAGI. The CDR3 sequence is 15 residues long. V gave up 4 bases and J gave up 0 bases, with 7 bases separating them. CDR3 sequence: CASSWGRSGANVLTL. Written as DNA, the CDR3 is TGTGCCAGCAGTTGGGGCCGCTCTGGGGCCAACGTCCTGACTCTC.

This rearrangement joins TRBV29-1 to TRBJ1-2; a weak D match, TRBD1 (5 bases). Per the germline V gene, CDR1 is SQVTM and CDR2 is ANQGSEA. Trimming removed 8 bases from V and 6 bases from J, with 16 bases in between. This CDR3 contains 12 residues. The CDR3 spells CSLASGGDGYTF. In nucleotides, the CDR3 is TGCAGCTTAGCTTCGGGGGGAGATGGCTACACCTTC.

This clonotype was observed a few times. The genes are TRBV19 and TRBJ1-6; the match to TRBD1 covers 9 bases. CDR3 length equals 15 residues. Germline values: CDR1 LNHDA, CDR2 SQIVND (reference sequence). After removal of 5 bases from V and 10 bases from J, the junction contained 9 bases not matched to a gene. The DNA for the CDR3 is TGTGCCAGTAGTGCACCGGGACAGGGAGGATCACCCCTCCACTTT. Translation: CASSAPGQGGSPLHF.